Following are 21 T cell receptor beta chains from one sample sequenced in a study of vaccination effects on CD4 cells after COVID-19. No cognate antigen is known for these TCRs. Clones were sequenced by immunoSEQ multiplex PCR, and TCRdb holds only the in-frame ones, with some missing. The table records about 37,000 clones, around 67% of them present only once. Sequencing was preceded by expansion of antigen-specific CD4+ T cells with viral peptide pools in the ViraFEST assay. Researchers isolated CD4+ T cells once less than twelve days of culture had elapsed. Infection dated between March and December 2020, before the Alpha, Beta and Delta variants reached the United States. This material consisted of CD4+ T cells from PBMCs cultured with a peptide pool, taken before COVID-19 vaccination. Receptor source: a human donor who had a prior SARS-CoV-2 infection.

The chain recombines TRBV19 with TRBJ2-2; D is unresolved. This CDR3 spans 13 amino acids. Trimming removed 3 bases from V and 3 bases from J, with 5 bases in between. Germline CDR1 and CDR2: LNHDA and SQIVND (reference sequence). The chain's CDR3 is CASSMRDTGELFF. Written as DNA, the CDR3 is TGTGCCAGTAGTATGCGAGACACCGGGGAGCTGTTTTTT.

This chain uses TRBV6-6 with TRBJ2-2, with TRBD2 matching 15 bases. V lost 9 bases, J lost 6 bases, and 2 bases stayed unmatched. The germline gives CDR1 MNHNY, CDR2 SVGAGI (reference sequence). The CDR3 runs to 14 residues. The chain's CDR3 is CASGTSGRPGELFF. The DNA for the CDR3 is TGTGCCAGTGGGACTAGCGGGAGGCCCGGGGAGCTGTTTTTT.

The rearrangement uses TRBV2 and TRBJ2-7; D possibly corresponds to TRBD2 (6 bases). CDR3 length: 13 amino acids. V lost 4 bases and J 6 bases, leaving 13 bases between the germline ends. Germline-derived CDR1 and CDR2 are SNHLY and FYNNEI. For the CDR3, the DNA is TGTGCCAGCAGTGTTGAGCCGGAGGGCGAGCAGTACTTC. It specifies CASSVEPEGEQYF.

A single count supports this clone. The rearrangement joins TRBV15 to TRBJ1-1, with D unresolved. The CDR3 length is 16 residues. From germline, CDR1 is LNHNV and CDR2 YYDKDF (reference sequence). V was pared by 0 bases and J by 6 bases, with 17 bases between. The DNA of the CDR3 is TGTGCCACCAGCAGAGATTTGGGCCAGTCCGGCGCTGAAGCTTTCTTT. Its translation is CATSRDLGQSGAEAFF. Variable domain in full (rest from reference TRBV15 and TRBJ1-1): DAMVIQNPRYQVTQFGKPVTLSCSQTLNHNVMYWYQQKSSQAPKLLFHYYDKDFNNEADTPDNFQSRRPNTSFCFLDIRSPGLGDTAMYLCATSRDLGQSGAEAFFGQGTRLTVV.

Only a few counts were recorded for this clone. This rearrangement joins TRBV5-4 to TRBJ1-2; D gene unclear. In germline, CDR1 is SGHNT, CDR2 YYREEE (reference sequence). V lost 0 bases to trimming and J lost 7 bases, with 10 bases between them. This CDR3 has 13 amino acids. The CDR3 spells CASSLVELPGYTF. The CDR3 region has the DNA TGTGCCAGCAGCTTGGTGGAGCTTCCTGGCTACACCTTC.

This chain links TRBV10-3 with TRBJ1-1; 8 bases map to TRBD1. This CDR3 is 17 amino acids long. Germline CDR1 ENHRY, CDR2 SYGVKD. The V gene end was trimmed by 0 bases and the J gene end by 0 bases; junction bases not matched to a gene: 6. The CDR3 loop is CAISESRQGPLNTEAFF. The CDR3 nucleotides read TGTGCCATCAGTGAGTCGAGACAGGGGCCTCTGAACACTGAAGCTTTCTTT.

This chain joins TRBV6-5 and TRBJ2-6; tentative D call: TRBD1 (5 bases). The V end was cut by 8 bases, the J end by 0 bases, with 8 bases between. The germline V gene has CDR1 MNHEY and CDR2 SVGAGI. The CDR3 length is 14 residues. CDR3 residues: CASGGHSGANVLTF. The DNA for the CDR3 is TGTGCCAGCGGCGGACACTCTGGGGCCAACGTCCTGACTTTC.

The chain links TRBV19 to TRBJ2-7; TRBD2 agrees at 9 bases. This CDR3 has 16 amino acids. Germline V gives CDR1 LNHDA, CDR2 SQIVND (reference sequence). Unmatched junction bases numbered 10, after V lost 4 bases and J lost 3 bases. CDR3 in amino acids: CASSSQGTAGGYEQYF. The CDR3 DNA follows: TGTGCCAGTAGTAGTCAGGGGACAGCGGGGGGCTACGAGCAGTACTTC.

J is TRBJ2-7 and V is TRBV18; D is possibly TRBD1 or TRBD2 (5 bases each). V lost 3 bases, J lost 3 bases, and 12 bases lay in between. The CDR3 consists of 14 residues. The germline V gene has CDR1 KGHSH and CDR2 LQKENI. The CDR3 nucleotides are TGTGCCAGCTCACCGGGACGGACGATCTACGAGCAGTACTTC. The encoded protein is CASSPGRTIYEQYF.

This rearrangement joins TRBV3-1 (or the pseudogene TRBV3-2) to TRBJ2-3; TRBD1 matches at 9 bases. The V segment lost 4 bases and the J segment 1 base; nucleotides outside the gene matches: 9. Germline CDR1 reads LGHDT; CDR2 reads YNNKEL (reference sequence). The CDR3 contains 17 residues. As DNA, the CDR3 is TGTGCCAGCAGCCCCGGGACAGGGAAGGCTGGCACAGATACGCAGTATTTT. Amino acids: CASSPGTGKAGTDTQYF.

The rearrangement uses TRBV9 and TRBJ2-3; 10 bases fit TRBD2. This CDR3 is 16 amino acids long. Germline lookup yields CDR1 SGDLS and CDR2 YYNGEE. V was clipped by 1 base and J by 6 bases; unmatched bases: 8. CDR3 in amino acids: CASSVSASGGSDTQYF. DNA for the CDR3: TGTGCCAGCAGCGTAAGTGCTAGCGGGGGTTCGGATACGCAGTATTTT.

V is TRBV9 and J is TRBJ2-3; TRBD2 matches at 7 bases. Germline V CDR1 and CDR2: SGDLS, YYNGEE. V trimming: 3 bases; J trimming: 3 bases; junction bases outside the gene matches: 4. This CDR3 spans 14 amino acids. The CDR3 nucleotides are TGTGCCAGCAGCGAACTACTAGCGACAGATACGCAGTATTTT. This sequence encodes CASSELLATDTQYF.

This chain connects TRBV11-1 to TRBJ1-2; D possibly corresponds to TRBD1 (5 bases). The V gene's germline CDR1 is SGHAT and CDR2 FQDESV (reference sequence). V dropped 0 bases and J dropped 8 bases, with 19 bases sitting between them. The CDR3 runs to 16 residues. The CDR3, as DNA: TGTGCCAGCAGCTTAGCAGGGTACGGGGCAACGCGAGGCTACACCTTC. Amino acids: CASSLAGYGATRGYTF.

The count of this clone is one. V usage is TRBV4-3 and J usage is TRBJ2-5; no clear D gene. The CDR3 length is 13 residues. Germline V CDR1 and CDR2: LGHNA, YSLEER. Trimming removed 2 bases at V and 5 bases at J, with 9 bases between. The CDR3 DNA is TGCGCCAGCAGCCAACGAGCCTGGGAGACCCAGTACTTC. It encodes CASSQRAWETQYF.

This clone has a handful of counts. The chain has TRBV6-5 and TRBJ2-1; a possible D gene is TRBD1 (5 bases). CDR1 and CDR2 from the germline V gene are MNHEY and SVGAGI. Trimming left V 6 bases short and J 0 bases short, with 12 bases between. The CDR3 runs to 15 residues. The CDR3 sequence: CASRPTVPSYNEQFF. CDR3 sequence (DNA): TGTGCCAGCAGACCGACAGTTCCCTCCTACAATGAGCAGTTCTTC.

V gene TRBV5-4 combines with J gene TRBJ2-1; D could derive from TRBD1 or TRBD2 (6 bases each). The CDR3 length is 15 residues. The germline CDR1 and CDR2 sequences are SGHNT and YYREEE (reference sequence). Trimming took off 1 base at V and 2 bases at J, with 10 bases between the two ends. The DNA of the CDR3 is TGTGCCAGCAGCTTGTGGGGGGCCGCCTACAATGAGCAGTTCTTC. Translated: CASSLWGAAYNEQFF.

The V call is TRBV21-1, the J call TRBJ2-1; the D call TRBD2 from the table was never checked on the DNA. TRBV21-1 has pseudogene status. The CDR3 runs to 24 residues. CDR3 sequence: CASCSKPFPSGTMAGVDSYNEQFF. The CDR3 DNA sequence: TGTGCCAGTTGCTCCAAACCCTTTCCCAGTGGGACTATGGCGGGAGTCGACTCCTACAATGAGCAGTTCTTC.

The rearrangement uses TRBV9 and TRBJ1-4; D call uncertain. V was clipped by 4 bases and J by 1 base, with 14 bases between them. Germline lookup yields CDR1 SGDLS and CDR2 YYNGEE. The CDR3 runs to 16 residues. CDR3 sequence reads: CASSLSTFGTNEKLFF. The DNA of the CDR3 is TGTGCCAGCAGCTTATCAACTTTCGGAACTAATGAAAAACTGTTTTTT.

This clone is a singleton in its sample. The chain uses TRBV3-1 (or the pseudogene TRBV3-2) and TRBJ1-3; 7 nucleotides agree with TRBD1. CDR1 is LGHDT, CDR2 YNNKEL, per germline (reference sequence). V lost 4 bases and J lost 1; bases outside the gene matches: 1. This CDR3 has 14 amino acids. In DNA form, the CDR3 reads TGTGCCAGCAGCCGACAGGGTTCTGGAAACACCATATATTTT. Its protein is CASSRQGSGNTIYF.

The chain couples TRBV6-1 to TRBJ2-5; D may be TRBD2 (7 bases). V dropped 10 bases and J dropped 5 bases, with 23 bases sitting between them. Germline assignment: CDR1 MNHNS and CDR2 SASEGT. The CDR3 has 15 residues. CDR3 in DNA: TGTGCCACCTTCCCCCCGGGGGGCGGGTGGGAGACCCAGTACTTC. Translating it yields CATFPPGGGWETQYF.

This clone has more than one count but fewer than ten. The CDR3 region is CASSYTGSNQPQHF. In DNA, the CDR3 is TGTGCCAGCAGTTATACAGGGAGCAATCAGCCCCAGCATTTT. The gene calls are TRBV2 and TRBJ1-5; perhaps TRBD1 as D (6 bases). The CDR3 covers 14 residues. Deletions cut 5 bases from V and 1 base from J, with 9 bases between. The germline CDR1 and CDR2 sequences are SNHLY and FYNNEI.